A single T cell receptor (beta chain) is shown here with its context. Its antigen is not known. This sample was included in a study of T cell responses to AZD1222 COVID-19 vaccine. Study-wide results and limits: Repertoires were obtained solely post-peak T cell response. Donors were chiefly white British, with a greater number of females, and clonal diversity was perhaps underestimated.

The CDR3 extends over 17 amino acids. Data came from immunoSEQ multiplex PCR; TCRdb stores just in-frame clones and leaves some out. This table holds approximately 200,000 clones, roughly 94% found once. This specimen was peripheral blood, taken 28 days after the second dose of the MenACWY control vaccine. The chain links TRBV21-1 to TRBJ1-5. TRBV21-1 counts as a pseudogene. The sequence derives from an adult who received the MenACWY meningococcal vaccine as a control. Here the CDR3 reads CASSKGWGFRGNQPQHF. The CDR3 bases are TGTGCCAGCAGCAAAGGGTGGGGTTTTCGTGGCAATCAGCCCCAGCATTTT.